The clone carrying this TCR beta chain was seen a single time. This sample was included in a study of blood T cell repertoires in COVID-19. About the study: Spain, Italy and the United States supplied samples that represented acute and convalescent COVID-19.

Germline CDR1 reads MNHEY; CDR2 reads SVGAGI. CDR3 length equals 15 residues. The ends were cut back, 8 bases at V and 1 base at J, with 18 bases in the middle. Libraries were prepared by immunoSEQ multiplex PCR; TCRdb keeps only in-frame clonotypes and omits some of them. The sample records about 76,000 clones, about 85% being singletons. The clonotype originates from a man between 60 and 75 years old with COVID-19, enrolled during active disease. The specimen sequenced was peripheral blood. The chain couples TRBV6-5 to TRBJ2-7; possibly TRBD2 for D (6 bases). This CDR3 is CASRLGVGRSYEQYF. The CDR3 DNA reads TGTGCCAGCCGGCTGGGGGTCGGGAGATCCTACGAGCAGTACTTC.